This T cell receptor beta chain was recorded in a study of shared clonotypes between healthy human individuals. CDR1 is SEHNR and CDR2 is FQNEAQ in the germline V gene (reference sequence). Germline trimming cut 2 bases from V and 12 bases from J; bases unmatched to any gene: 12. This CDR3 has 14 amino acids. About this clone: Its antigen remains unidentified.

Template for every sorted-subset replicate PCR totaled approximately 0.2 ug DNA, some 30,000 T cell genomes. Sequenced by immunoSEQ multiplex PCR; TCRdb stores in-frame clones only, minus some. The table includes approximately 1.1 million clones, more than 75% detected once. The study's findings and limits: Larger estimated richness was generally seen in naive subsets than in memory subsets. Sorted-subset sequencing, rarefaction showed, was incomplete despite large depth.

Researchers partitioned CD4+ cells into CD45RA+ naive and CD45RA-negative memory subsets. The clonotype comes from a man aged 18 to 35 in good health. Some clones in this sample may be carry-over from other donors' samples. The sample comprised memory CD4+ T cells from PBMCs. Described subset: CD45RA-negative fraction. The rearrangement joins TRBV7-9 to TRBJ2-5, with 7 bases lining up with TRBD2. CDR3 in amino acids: CASSLNSGLAAEYF. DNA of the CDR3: TGTGCCAGCAGCTTAAATAGCGGGCTAGCGGCTGAGTACTTC.